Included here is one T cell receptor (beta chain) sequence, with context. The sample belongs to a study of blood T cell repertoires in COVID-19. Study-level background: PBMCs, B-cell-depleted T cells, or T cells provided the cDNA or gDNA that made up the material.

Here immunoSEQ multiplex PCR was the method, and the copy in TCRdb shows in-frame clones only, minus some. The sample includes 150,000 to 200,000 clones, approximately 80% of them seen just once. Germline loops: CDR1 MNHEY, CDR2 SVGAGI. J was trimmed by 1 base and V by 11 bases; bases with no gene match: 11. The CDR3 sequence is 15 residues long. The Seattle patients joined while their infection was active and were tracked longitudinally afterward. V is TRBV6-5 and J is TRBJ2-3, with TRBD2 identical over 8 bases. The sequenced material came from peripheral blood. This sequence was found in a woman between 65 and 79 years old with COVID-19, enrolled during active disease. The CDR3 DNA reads TGTGCCGTGGAGGCGGGAGGTAGGGGCACAGATACGCAGTATTTT. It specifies CAVEAGGRGTDTQYF.